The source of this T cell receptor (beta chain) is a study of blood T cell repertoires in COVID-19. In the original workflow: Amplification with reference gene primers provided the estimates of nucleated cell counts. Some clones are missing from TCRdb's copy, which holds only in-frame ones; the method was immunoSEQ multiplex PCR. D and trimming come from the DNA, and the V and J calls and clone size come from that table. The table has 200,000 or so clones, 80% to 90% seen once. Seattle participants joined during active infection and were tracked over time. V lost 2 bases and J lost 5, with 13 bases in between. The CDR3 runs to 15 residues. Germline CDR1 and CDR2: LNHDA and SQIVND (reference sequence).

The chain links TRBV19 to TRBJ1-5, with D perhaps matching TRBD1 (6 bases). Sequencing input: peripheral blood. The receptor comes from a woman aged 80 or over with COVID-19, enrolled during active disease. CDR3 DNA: TGTGCCAGTAGTATACAGGCAGGGGTCGATCAGCCCCAGCATTTT. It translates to CASSIQAGVDQPQHF.